These 26 T cell receptor beta chains came from one sample sequenced in a study of blood T cell repertoires in COVID-19 (TCRdb year 2020). The library was produced with the immunoSEQ multiplex PCR assay. Drawn from immuneACCESS, this table holds only the in-frame rearrangements with V and J called that TCRdb kept. Clones are partly lost; checked studies trace under half to an unresolved V gene and leave the rest unexplained. The sample profile shows hundreds of thousands of clones; over 75% of them were found once. Around 2% of the sample is held by the ten biggest clonotypes. The sequenced material came from PBMCs or T cells enriched from blood (not recorded which). The receptors come from a man aged 40-49 years in a cohort exposed to, infected with or recovered from COVID-19 (not recorded which).

The J gene is TRBJ2-3, the V gene TRBV14, with TRBD2 identical over 11 bases. Germline CDR1 and CDR2: SGHDN and FVKESK. With 1 base clipped from V and 3 bases from J, the junction kept 15 bases outside the gene matches. CDR3 length: 20 amino acids. In DNA form, the CDR3 reads TGTGCCAGCAGCCAAGCTCCCTTTGGCCCCAGACTAGCGGGAACAGATACGCAGTATTTT. This sequence encodes CASSQAPFGPRLAGTDTQYF.

The chain links TRBV4-2 to TRBJ2-3; 12 positions agree with TRBD2. This CDR3 has 16 amino acids. In germline, CDR1 is LGHNA, CDR2 YNFKEQ. V dropped 0 bases and J dropped 6; count of bases not matched to a gene: 4. CDR3 protein: CASSQDTSGGRDTQYF. CDR3 DNA: TGTGCCAGCAGCCAAGATACTAGCGGGGGGCGGGATACGCAGTATTTT.

This CDR3 is CASSDLGEGRDTQYF. For the CDR3, the DNA is TGTGCCAGCAGTGATCTAGGGGAAGGCAGAGATACGCAGTATTTT. The chain uses TRBV6-1 and TRBJ2-3; the D gene is possibly TRBD1 (5 bases). The germline V gene has CDR1 MNHNS and CDR2 SASEGT. With 3 bases removed from V and 5 bases from J, the gap between germline ends came to 15 bases. The length of the CDR3 is 15 residues.

The chain links TRBV30 to TRBJ2-7; 9 bases match TRBD2. The CDR3 contains 16 residues. The V segment lost 0 bases and the J segment 0 bases; nucleotides outside the gene matches: 6. In germline, CDR1 is GTSNPN, CDR2 SVGIG (reference sequence). The CDR3 DNA sequence: TGTGCCTGGAGTGTTGGCGGTAGCGGGAGCTCCTACGAGCAGTACTTC. Translating it yields CAWSVGGSGSSYEQYF. Based on the CDR3 plus reference TRBV30 and TRBJ2-7, the full variable domain is SQTIHQWPATLVQPVGSPLSLECTVEGTSNPNLYWYRQAAGRGLQLLFYSVGIGQISSEVPQNLSASRPQDRQFILSSKKLLLSDSGFYLCAWSVGGSGSSYEQYFGPGTRLTVT.

This clone was found a few times. This chain joins TRBV20-1 and TRBJ2-1; unclear D gene. Trimming stripped 4 bases from V and 9 bases from J, with 10 bases between. This CDR3 region has 11 residues. Germline CDR1 DFQATT, CDR2 SNEGSKA (reference sequence). CDR3 region: CSATVRGEQFF. The CDR3 bases are TGCAGTGCTACTGTTCGAGGTGAGCAGTTCTTC.

The rearrangement links TRBV11-2 to TRBJ2-5; TRBD2 agrees at 11 bases. From germline, CDR1 is SGHAT and CDR2 FQNNGV. The CDR3 is 14 amino acids. V was clipped by 5 bases and J by 4 bases; unmatched bases: 3. The CDR3 protein is CASSGLAGGETQYF. CDR3 in DNA: TGTGCCAGCAGCGGGCTAGCGGGAGGAGAGACCCAGTACTTC.

The chain has TRBV2 and TRBJ1-2; possibly TRBD1 for D (5 bases). Germline V lookup: CDR1 SNHLY, CDR2 FYNNEI. This CDR3 is built from 13 residues. Deletions cut 7 bases from V and 0 bases from J, with 9 bases between. The CDR3 region is CASIRTPNYGYTF. CDR3 bases: TGTGCCAGCATCCGGACACCTAACTATGGCTACACCTTC. Full variable domain (rest looked up from reference TRBV2 and TRBJ1-2): EPEVTQTPSHQVTQMGQEVILRCVPISNHLYFYWYRQILGQKVEFLVSFYNNEISEKSEIFDDQFSVERPDGSNFTLKIRSTKLEDSAMYFCASIRTPNYGYTFGSGTRLTVV.

The chain links TRBV9 to TRBJ2-1; D is possibly TRBD2 (6 bases). Per the germline V gene, CDR1 is SGDLS and CDR2 is YYNGEE. Trimming shortened V by 0 bases and J by 0 bases, and 7 bases separated the two germline ends. CDR3 length: 15 amino acids. Here the CDR3 reads CASSVAGDSYNEQFF. The CDR3 coding sequence is TGTGCCAGCAGCGTAGCGGGAGACTCCTACAATGAGCAGTTCTTC. The full variable domain, rest sourced from reference TRBV9 and TRBJ2-1, is DSGVTQTPKHLITATGQRVTLRCSPRSGDLSVYWYQQSLDQGLQFLIQYYNGEERAKGNILERFSAQQFPDLHSELNLSSLELGDSALYFCASSVAGDSYNEQFFGPGTRLTVL.

This clone has just one count. The V gene is TRBV28, the J gene TRBJ1-5; D perhaps matches TRBD1 (5 bases). Germline CDR1 is MDHEN and CDR2 is SYDVKM. There are 16 residues in the CDR3. V shed 6 bases and J shed 6 bases, with 21 bases lying between them. DNA for the CDR3: TGTGCCAGCAGGGGACTGGGGATGGTCAACAGTCAGCCCCAGCATTTT. It specifies CASRGLGMVNSQPQHF. Full variable domain (missing parts from reference TRBV28 and TRBJ1-5): DVKVTQSSRYLVKRTGEKVFLECVQDMDHENMFWYRQDPGLGLRLIYFSYDVKMKEKGDIPEGYSVSREKKERFSLILESASTNQTSMYLCASRGLGMVNSQPQHFGDGTRLSIL.

The rearrangement joins TRBV28 to TRBJ2-2; unclear D gene. Germline V lookup: CDR1 MDHEN, CDR2 SYDVKM. The CDR3 totals 14 residues. V shed 2 bases and J shed 1 base, with 5 bases lying between them. CDR3 in amino acids: CASSLVKNTGELFF. The CDR3 bases are TGTGCCAGCAGTTTAGTCAAGAACACCGGGGAGCTGTTTTTT.

This chain uses TRBV18 with TRBJ2-2; 10 bases fit TRBD1. Germline CDR1 is KGHSH and CDR2 is LQKENI. V dropped 4 bases and J dropped 5; count of bases not matched to a gene: 7. CDR3 size: 16 residues. The CDR3 spells CASSLRTGGNTGELFF. CDR3 in DNA: TGTGCCAGCTCACTGCGGACAGGGGGGAATACCGGGGAGCTGTTTTTT. Full variable domain (outside the CDR3, taken from reference TRBV18 and TRBJ2-2): NAGVMQNPRHLVRRRGQEARLRCSPMKGHSHVYWYRQLPEEGLKFMVYLQKENIIDESGMPKERFSAEFPKEGPSILRIQQVVRGDSAAYFCASSLRTGGNTGELFFGEGSRLTVL.

This clone has a count of ten or more. J is TRBJ2-3 and V is TRBV9; D unclear. Per germline, CDR1 SGDLS and CDR2 YYNGEE. The CDR3 has 14 residues. V was shortened by 4 bases and J by 7 bases, with 16 bases between the two germline ends. The CDR3 coding sequence is TGTGCCAGCAGCCCCCGGTACTACACTAATACGCAGTATTTT. This codes for CASSPRYYTNTQYF.

This clone occurred once. V is TRBV28 and J is TRBJ1-1; 7 bases line up with TRBD1. J gave up 14 bases and V 3 bases, and 9 bases lay outside the gene matches. This CDR3 spans 12 amino acids. The germline V gene encodes CDR1 MDHEN and CDR2 SYDVKM. CDR3 coding DNA: TGTGCCAGCAGTTTGGGGACAGTCGGCTCCTTCTTT. Translated, it gives CASSLGTVGSFF.

This clone was counted a single time. This chain uses TRBV9 with TRBJ2-1; 14 bases map to TRBD2. Germline CDR1 and CDR2: SGDLS and YYNGEE. V trimming: 4 bases; J trimming: 7 bases; junction bases outside the gene matches: 7. This CDR3 has 16 amino acids. The CDR3 reads CASSPGGTSGRNEQFF. The DNA for the CDR3 is TGTGCCAGCAGCCCGGGCGGGACTAGCGGGAGAAATGAGCAGTTCTTC.

The rearrangement uses TRBV10-3 and TRBJ2-3, with 11 bases identical to TRBD2. Germline V gene lookup returns CDR1 ENHRY and CDR2 SYGVKD. The CDR3 is 14 residues long. J was trimmed by 1 base and V by 10 bases; bases with no gene match: 4. The CDR3 sequence: CASGSGRGTDTQYF. CDR3 nucleotides: TGTGCCAGCGGTAGCGGGAGGGGCACAGATACGCAGTATTTT.

This clone has only a few counts. The rearrangement joins TRBV5-8 to TRBJ2-5, with no clear D. Trimming stripped 3 bases from V and 7 bases from J, with 10 bases between. Germline V gives CDR1 SGHTS, CDR2 YDEGEE. CDR3 size: 12 residues. The CDR3 DNA reads as TGTGCCAGCAGCTCCGACGGCGGGACCCAGTACTTC. Translated, it gives CASSSDGGTQYF.

The gene calls are TRBV11-2 and TRBJ2-3; the match to TRBD2 covers 8 bases. The germline gives CDR1 SGHAT, CDR2 FQNNGV. The CDR3 contains 17 residues. V shed 4 bases, J shed 3 bases, and the junction held 12 bases outside the gene matches. The CDR3 DNA reads TGTGCCAGCAGCTATCCGGCCGGGACTAGTTTGACAGATACGCAGTATTTT. It codes for CASSYPAGTSLTDTQYF.

A single count supports this clone. J is TRBJ2-1 and V is TRBV28, with 11 bases lining up with TRBD2. The germline V gene encodes CDR1 MDHEN and CDR2 SYDVKM. The CDR3 sequence is 17 residues long. The V and J ends lost 3 bases and 0 bases, in that order; junction bases with no gene match: 4. The CDR3 here is CASSFQGLAASYNEQFF. For the CDR3, the DNA is TGTGCCAGCAGTTTTCAGGGACTAGCGGCCTCCTACAATGAGCAGTTCTTC.

V is TRBV2 and J is TRBJ2-3; 9 bases align to TRBD1. CDR1 is SNHLY, CDR2 FYNNEI, per germline. Trimming cost V 8 bases and J 1 base; bases outside gene matches: 4. This CDR3 is built from 14 residues. CDR3: CASGRDRGTDTQYF. CDR3 nucleotides: TGTGCCAGCGGGCGGGACAGGGGCACAGATACGCAGTATTTT.

The chain has TRBV5-1 and TRBJ2-3; a possible D gene is TRBD1 (6 bases). This CDR3 region has 15 residues. Trimming removed 3 bases at V and 2 bases at J, with 13 bases between. Germline V gene data show CDR1 as SGHRS and CDR2 as YFSETQ. CDR3 in amino acids: CASSYHRDTTDTQYF. The CDR3 DNA is TGCGCCAGCAGCTACCACCGGGACACCACAGATACGCAGTATTTT.

This sequence joins TRBV18 and TRBJ2-4; possibly TRBD1 for D (5 bases). The CDR3 has 18 residues. V was pared by 2 bases and J by 0 bases, with 17 bases between. The germline V gene has CDR1 KGHSH and CDR2 LQKENI. This CDR3 is CASSPGSSNRLAKNIQYF. CDR3 sequence (DNA): TGTGCCAGCTCACCAGGCAGTAGTAACAGGCTAGCCAAAAACATTCAGTACTTC.

This clone was counted once. The DNA of the CDR3 is TGTGCCAGCTCACGGGTCGGGGAAGCTAACTATGGCTACACCTTC. This translates into CASSRVGEANYGYTF. V and J are TRBV18 and TRBJ1-2; D is ambiguous. Between the trimmed V and J ends, which lost 4 bases and 0 bases, there was a span of 12 bases. The length of the CDR3 is 15 residues. Germline loops: CDR1 KGHSH, CDR2 LQKENI.

V gene TRBV5-1 combines with J gene TRBJ2-3; maybe TRBD2 (6 bases). The CDR3 is 13 residues long. Trimming took 0 bases from V and 9 from J, leaving 11 bases between them. The germline CDR1 and CDR2 sequences are SGHRS and YFSETQ. The CDR3 DNA reads as TGCGCCAGCAGCTTGGAGGGTAGCGGAACGCAGTATTTT. Encoded protein: CASSLEGSGTQYF.

The V call is TRBV30, the J call TRBJ1-1, with a possible D match to TRBD1 (5 bases). CDR1 and CDR2 from the germline V gene are GTSNPN and SVGIG (reference sequence). The CDR3 extends over 12 amino acids. The V end lost 8 bases, the J end lost 5 bases, and 15 bases lay between the germline ends. The CDR3, as DNA: TGTGCCGGCGACTCAGGGTTGACTGAAGCTTTCTTT. Encoded protein: CAGDSGLTEAFF.

This chain connects TRBV10-3 to TRBJ2-5; D may be TRBD1 (6 bases). CDR1 ENHRY and CDR2 SYGVKD come from the germline V gene. The CDR3 length is 13 residues. V lost 4 bases and J lost 3, with 9 bases in between. CDR3 loop: CAISGTEKETQYF. In nucleotides, the CDR3 is TGTGCCATCAGTGGGACAGAAAAAGAGACCCAGTACTTC.

The chain employs TRBV6-9 and TRBJ2-4; a weak D match, TRBD2 (5 bases). With 0 bases removed from V and 0 bases from J, the gap between germline ends came to 18 bases. The CDR3 length is 19 residues. CDR1 and CDR2 from the germline V gene are MNHGY and SVAAGI. In DNA, the CDR3 is TGTGCCAGCAGTTATTCGCAGTCAGCCCTAGCTAAAGCCAAAAACATTCAGTACTTC. Amino acid sequence: CASSYSQSALAKAKNIQYF.